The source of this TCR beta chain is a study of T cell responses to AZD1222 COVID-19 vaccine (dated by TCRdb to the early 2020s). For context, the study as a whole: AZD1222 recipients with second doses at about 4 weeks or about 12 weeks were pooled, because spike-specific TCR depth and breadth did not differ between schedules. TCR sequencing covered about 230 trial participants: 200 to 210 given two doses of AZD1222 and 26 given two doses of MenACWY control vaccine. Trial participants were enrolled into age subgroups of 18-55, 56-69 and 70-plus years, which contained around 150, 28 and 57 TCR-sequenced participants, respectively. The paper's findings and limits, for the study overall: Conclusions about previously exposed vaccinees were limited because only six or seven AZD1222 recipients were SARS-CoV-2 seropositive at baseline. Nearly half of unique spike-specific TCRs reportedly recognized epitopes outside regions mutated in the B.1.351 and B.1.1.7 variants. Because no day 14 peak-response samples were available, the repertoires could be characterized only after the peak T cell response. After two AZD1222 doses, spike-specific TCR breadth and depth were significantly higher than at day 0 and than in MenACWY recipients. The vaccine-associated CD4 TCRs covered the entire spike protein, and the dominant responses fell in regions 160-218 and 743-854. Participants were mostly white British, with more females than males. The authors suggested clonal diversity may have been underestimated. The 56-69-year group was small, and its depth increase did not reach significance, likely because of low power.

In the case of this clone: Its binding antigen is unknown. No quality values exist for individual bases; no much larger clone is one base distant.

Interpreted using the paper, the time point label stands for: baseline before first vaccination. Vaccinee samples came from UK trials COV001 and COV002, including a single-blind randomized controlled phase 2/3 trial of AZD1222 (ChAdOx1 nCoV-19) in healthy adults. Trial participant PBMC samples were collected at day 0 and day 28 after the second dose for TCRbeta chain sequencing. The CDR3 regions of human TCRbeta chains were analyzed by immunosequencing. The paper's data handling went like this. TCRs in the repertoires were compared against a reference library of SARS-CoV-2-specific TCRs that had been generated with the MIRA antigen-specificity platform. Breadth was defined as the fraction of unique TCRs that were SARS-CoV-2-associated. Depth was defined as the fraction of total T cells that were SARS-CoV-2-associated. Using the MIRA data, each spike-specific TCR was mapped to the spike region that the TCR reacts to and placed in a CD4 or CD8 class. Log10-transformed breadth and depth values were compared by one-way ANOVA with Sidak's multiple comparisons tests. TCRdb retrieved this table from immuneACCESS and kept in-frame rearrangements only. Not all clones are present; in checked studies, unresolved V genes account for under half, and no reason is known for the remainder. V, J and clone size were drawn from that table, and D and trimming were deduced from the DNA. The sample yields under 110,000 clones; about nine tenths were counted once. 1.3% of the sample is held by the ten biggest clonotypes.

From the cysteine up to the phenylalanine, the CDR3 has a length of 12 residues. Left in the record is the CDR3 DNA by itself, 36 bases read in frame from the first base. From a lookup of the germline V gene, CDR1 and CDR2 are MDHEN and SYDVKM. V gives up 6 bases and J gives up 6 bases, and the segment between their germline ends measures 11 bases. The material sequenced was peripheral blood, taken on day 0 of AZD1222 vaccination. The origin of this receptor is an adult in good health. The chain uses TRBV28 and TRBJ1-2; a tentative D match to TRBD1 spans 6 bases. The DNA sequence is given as TGTGCCAGCAGGGGGGCGGAGGATGGCTACACCTTC. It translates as CASRGAEDGYTF.